The 22 T cell receptor beta chains in this list originate from one sample, sequenced in a study of shared clonotypes between healthy human individuals. Data came from immunoSEQ multiplex PCR; TCRdb stores just in-frame clones and leaves some out. The table has 490,000 or so clones, over 65% seen once. The sample taken for sequencing was PBMCs. The receptors here all came from a middle-aged woman in good health. Some clones in this sample may be carry-over from other donors' samples.

This CDR3 reads CASSSTGVRGETQYF. In nucleotides, the CDR3 is TGCGCCAGCAGCTCCACAGGGGTGAGGGGAGAGACCCAGTACTTC. V is TRBV5-1 and J is TRBJ2-5; 7 bases line up with TRBD1. Germline V gene sequence: CDR1 SGHRS, CDR2 YFSETQ. The length of the CDR3 is 15 residues. J lost 4 bases, V lost 3 bases, and 9 bases had no gene match.

Of note for this clone: Additional DNA sequences in this sample encode the identical CDR3. V gene TRBV18 combines with J gene TRBJ2-5; 9 positions match TRBD2. Per germline, CDR1 KGHSH and CDR2 LQKENI. The CDR3 is made up of 14 amino acids. V shed 6 bases, J shed 1 base, and the junction held 3 bases outside the gene matches. CDR3 in amino acids: CASSPGLAQETQYF. CDR3 DNA sequence: TGTGCCAGCTCGCCGGGACTAGCCCAAGAGACCCAGTACTTC.

The chain combines TRBV4-2 with TRBJ2-7; D gene unclear. The CDR3 has 14 residues. V was cut by 4 bases and J by 3 bases, with 13 bases left in between. Germline V gives CDR1 LGHNA, CDR2 YNFKEQ. The CDR3 nucleotides read TGTGCCAGCAGCCCCGCCACATCCTACTACGAGCAGTACTTC. Residues: CASSPATSYYEQYF.

The chain recombines TRBV7-9 with TRBJ2-3; tentatively, D is TRBD1 or TRBD2 (5 bases each). Germline V lookup: CDR1 SEHNR, CDR2 FQNEAQ (reference sequence). Trimming shortened V by 5 bases and J by 2 bases, and 11 bases separated the two germline ends. The length of the CDR3 is 14 residues. CDR3 nucleotides: TGTGCCAGCAGCGTCGGGACGAACACAGATACGCAGTATTTT. The encoded protein is CASSVGTNTDTQYF.

The chain combines TRBV7-2 with TRBJ2-1; D call uncertain. Trimming cost V 5 bases and J 1 base, with 6 bases left between them. The CDR3 consists of 13 residues. Germline V gene data show CDR1 as SGHTA and CDR2 as FQGNSA. The chain's CDR3 is CASSPSSYNEQFF. The CDR3 DNA follows: TGTGCCAGCAGCCCCAGTTCCTACAATGAGCAGTTCTTC.

This chain connects TRBV28 to TRBJ1-5, with D perhaps TRBD1 (5 bases). Germline V gene data show CDR1 as MDHEN and CDR2 as SYDVKM. Trimming cost V 3 bases and J 3 bases, with 6 bases left between them. This CDR3 contains 13 residues. CDR3 coding DNA: TGTGCCAGCAGTTTGGGGGACAATCAGCCCCAGCATTTT. Translated: CASSLGDNQPQHF.

The CDR3 reads CASSITGAQETQYF. CDR3 DNA: TGTGCCAGCAGCATCACGGGGGCTCAAGAGACCCAGTACTTC. The J gene is TRBJ2-5, the V gene TRBV5-4, with D possibly being TRBD1 or TRBD2 (6 bases each). With 4 bases removed from V and 2 bases from J, the gap between germline ends came to 12 bases. Germline V CDR1 and CDR2: SGHNT, YYREEE (reference sequence). CDR3 length: 14 residues.

V is TRBV6-4 and J is TRBJ2-2; the match to TRBD1 covers 8 bases. V trimming: 3 bases; J trimming: 3 bases; junction bases outside the gene matches: 3. Germline-derived CDR1 and CDR2 are MRHNA and SNTAGT. The CDR3 covers 15 residues. The chain's CDR3 is CASSETGEDTGELFF. Written as DNA, the CDR3 is TGTGCCAGCAGTGAGACAGGGGAGGACACCGGGGAGCTGTTTTTT.

The rearrangement links TRBV28 to TRBJ2-5; possibly TRBD1 for D (6 bases). Germline V gene sequence: CDR1 MDHEN, CDR2 SYDVKM. This CDR3 region has 14 residues. V shed 6 bases and J shed 5 bases, with 16 bases lying between them. CDR3 nucleotides: TGTGCCAGCAGACCACACAGGGCTCGGGAGACCCAGTACTTC. Its translation is CASRPHRARETQYF.

This clone has more than one count but fewer than ten. The chain couples TRBV7-9 to TRBJ2-5; 14 bases align to TRBD2. The V gene end was trimmed by 4 bases and the J gene end by 1 base; junction bases not matched to a gene: 2. This CDR3 has 16 residues. Germline lookup yields CDR1 SEHNR and CDR2 FQNEAQ (reference sequence). CDR3 residues: CASSWGLAGVQETQYF. The CDR3 nucleotides are TGTGCCAGCAGCTGGGGACTAGCGGGAGTCCAAGAGACCCAGTACTTC.

The sample holds a few counts of this clone. This chain connects TRBV7-6 to TRBJ1-2; D is undetermined. The germline gives CDR1 SGHVS, CDR2 FNYEAQ. This CDR3 has 14 amino acids. V lost 3 bases and J 2 bases, leaving 10 bases between the germline ends. The CDR3 coding sequence is TGTGCCAGCAGCTTCCAGATACTAAACTATGGCTACACCTTC. It is translated as CASSFQILNYGYTF.

The CDR3 DNA follows: TGTGCCAGCAGCGTAATTGGAGGGAACACCGGGGAGCTGTTTTTT. This gives the protein CASSVIGGNTGELFF. The genes are TRBV9 and TRBJ2-2, with a weak D call TRBD2 (5 bases). The CDR3 extends over 15 amino acids. Germline V gene lookup returns CDR1 SGDLS and CDR2 YYNGEE. Trimming removed 1 base at V and 1 base at J, with 8 bases between.

In regard to this clone: Different DNA sequences within this sample yield the same CDR3. The chain uses TRBV15 and TRBJ2-7, with 9 nucleotides matching TRBD1. The CDR3 is 13 residues long. Germline CDR1 LNHNV, CDR2 YYDKDF (reference sequence). V shed 3 bases, J shed 3 bases, and the junction held 0 bases outside the gene matches. The chain's CDR3 is CATSRDRGYEQYF. The CDR3 DNA is TGTGCCACCAGCAGGGACAGGGGCTACGAGCAGTACTTC.

The chain is built from TRBV9 and TRBJ1-4; 8 positions agree with TRBD1. The CDR3 has 16 amino acids. J gave up 3 bases and V 0 bases, and 4 bases lay outside the gene matches. Looked up from germline, CDR1 is SGDLS and CDR2 is YYNGEE. CDR3: CASSVATGGANEKLFF. CDR3 sequence (DNA): TGTGCCAGCAGCGTAGCTACAGGGGGAGCTAATGAAAAACTGTTTTTT.

This clone has only a few counts. The genes are TRBV6-1 and TRBJ1-1; D is perhaps TRBD1 (6 bases). V lost 7 bases and J 1 base, leaving 13 bases between the germline ends. The length of the CDR3 is 14 residues. In germline, CDR1 is MNHNS, CDR2 SASEGT. This CDR3 reads CASTPGTTNTEAFF. CDR3 DNA: TGTGCCAGCACCCCAGGGACAACGAACACTGAAGCTTTCTTT.

This chain connects TRBV5-4 to TRBJ2-2; TRBD2 aligns across 9 bases. This CDR3 is 15 amino acids long. The germline V gene encodes CDR1 SGHNT and CDR2 YYREEE (reference sequence). Unmatched junction bases numbered 2, after V lost 0 bases and J lost 5 bases. CDR3 in amino acids: CASSLDLAGTGELFF. The CDR3 DNA reads as TGTGCCAGCAGCTTGGATCTAGCGGGGACCGGGGAGCTGTTTTTT.

A remark on this clone: With a much larger clone just one base away, this may be a read error. Distinct nucleotide sequences in the sample also encode this CDR3. This chain uses TRBV30 with TRBJ2-7; D may be TRBD1 or TRBD2 (6 bases each). CDR3 length: 14 amino acids. Looked up from germline, CDR1 is GTSNPN and CDR2 is SVGIG (reference sequence). The V end was cut by 3 bases, the J end by 0 bases, with 12 bases between. The CDR3 sequence is CAWSVGGLSYEQYF. CDR3 nucleotides: TGTGCCTGGAGCGTAGGGGGACTCTCCTACGAGCAGTACTTC.

This clone appeared once. V gene TRBV27 combines with J gene TRBJ2-7; TRBD1 matches at 9 bases. Germline loops: CDR1 MNHEY, CDR2 SMNVEV (reference sequence). The length of the CDR3 is 14 residues. With V trimmed by 2 bases and J by 2 bases, 1 base remained unmatched. CDR3 in amino acids: CASSLRQGAYEQYF. The CDR3 DNA is TGTGCCAGCAGTTTAAGACAGGGGGCCTACGAGCAGTACTTC.

V is TRBV9 and J is TRBJ2-6; 8 nucleotides line up with TRBD1. Germline V gene sequence: CDR1 SGDLS, CDR2 YYNGEE. V was clipped by 0 bases and J by 0 bases; unmatched bases: 5. This CDR3 spans 18 amino acids. Here the CDR3 reads CASSVGIQGASGANVLTF. CDR3 bases: TGTGCCAGCAGCGTAGGGATCCAGGGGGCCTCTGGGGCCAACGTCCTGACTTTC.

The chain has TRBV7-9 and TRBJ2-5; D is ambiguous. CDR3 length: 14 amino acids. V lost 1 base to trimming and J lost 1 base, with 7 bases between them. Germline V gives CDR1 SEHNR, CDR2 FQNEAQ (reference sequence). The CDR3 spells CASSLDRSQETQYF. The CDR3 nucleotides are TGTGCCAGCAGCTTAGACCGCAGCCAAGAGACCCAGTACTTC. Drawing the rest from reference TRBV7-9 and TRBJ2-5, the complete variable domain is DTGVSQNPRHKITKRGQNVTFRCDPISEHNRLYWYRQTLGQGPEFLTYFQNEAQLEKSRLLSDRFSAERPKGSFSTLEIQRTEQGDSAMYLCASSLDRSQETQYFGPGTRLLVL.

V is TRBV28 and J is TRBJ2-3; TRBD2 aligns across 9 bases. This CDR3 is built from 16 residues. J gave up 1 base and V 3 bases, and 5 bases lay outside the gene matches. Per the germline V gene, CDR1 is MDHEN and CDR2 is SYDVKM. CDR3 loop: CASSLVPSGGTDTQYF. Here the CDR3 DNA reads TGTGCCAGCAGTTTGGTTCCTAGCGGGGGCACAGATACGCAGTATTTT. Together with reference TRBV28 and TRBJ2-3, the CDR3 gives the full variable domain: DVKVTQSSRYLVKRTGEKVFLECVQDMDHENMFWYRQDPGLGLRLIYFSYDVKMKEKGDIPEGYSVSREKKERFSLILESASTNQTSMYLCASSLVPSGGTDTQYFGPGTRLTVL.

The genes are TRBV7-7 and TRBJ2-5; TRBD2 is a possible D gene (5 bases). This CDR3 spans 15 amino acids. V shed 5 bases and J shed 1 base, with 14 bases lying between them. Germline lookup yields CDR1 SSHAT and CDR2 FNYEAQ (reference sequence). The CDR3 nucleotides are TGTGCCAGCAGCCGTGAAGGCGGGCCCCAAGAGACCCAGTACTTC. Residues: CASSREGGPQETQYF.